This T cell receptor (beta chain) was obtained from a study of metastatic and nonmetastatic thyroid tumors (dated by TCRdb to 2020 to 2021). Context from the whole study: Repertoires were compared across peripheral blood and tumor or nodule tissue samples from malignant and benign thyroid patients. The study at large found these results: In both blood and tumor samples, TCR beta diversity was reported to be significantly higher in malignant tumors than in benign nodules.

Remarks on this clone: There is no known antigen for this receptor. Per-base quality was not reported, and no clone a single base away is much larger than it.

No treatment had been received by any patient before thyroid surgery. Using T-cell receptor beta sequencing, the researchers looked back retrospectively at clinical samples from patients, gathered between about 2012 and 2018. The library was generated by PCR. Sequencing used an Illumina HiSeq 4000. High-throughput sequencing was used to profile the TCR beta-chain CDR3 region of every patient. Per the source publication's procedure: A classifier to discriminate distant-metastatic papillary thyroid cancer patients was built from CDR3 differences across clinicopathological groups. The Shannon index was used to measure repertoire diversity, and the Morisita-Horn index was used to measure how similar tumor and blood repertoires were. Using fastp at Q25 and MiXCR, TCRdb reprocessed the public reads and kept productive beta chains. The V and J calls and clone size are TCRdb's, not the authors'. The sample records about 40,000 clones, about 16% of which are singletons. Clones ranked in the top ten supply less than 4.5% of the sample.

The germline V gene (reference sequence) supplies CDR1 WNHNN and CDR2 SYGVQD. The CDR3 starts with the cysteine, ends with the phenylalanine, and has 13 residues. Solely the CDR3 DNA is kept, with 39 bases framed from the first base. V lost 8 bases and J lost 5 bases; the stretch between them is 13 bases long. The rearranged chain carries TRBV10-1 and TRBJ2-1; the D gene cannot be resolved reliably. The sample was blood. This receptor was obtained from a female donor with papillary thyroid cancer or a benign thyroid nodule (not recorded which). Some clones in this sample may be carry-over from other donors' samples. The DNA sequence reads TGCGCCAGCTCCAACTCGAACAACAATGAGCAGTTCTTC. It encodes CASSNSNNNEQFF.